Below, one T cell receptor beta chain is given with its context. This CDR3 comprises 14 residues. CDR1 is MNHEY, CDR2 SVGAGI, per germline. V was shortened by 5 bases and J by 0 bases, with 8 bases between the two germline ends. Data came from immunoSEQ multiplex PCR; TCRdb stores just in-frame clones and leaves some out. The sample includes about 130,000 clones, roughly four fifths of them seen just once. This entry belongs to a study of radiation and T cells in renal cell carcinoma. Regarding time point: blood 2 weeks post-SBRT. Treatment: 15 Gy SBRT to primary tumor, nephrectomy 4 weeks later. Blood was sampled at baseline, 2 weeks and 4 weeks after SBRT.

This sequence joins TRBV6-5 and TRBJ2-1; the D is unclear. The sequence derives from a middle-aged man with renal cell carcinoma. The source was blood, collected from a patient whose treatment included radiotherapy and nephrectomy. CDR3 residues: CASSNSFSYNEQFF. For the CDR3, the DNA is TGTGCCAGCAGTAACAGCTTCTCCTACAATGAGCAGTTCTTC.